The 27 T cell receptor beta chains reported below all come from one sample, sequenced in a study of technical replicates of blood from a handful of donors. TCRdb's copy holds only in-frame clones and misses some; the assay was immunoSEQ multiplex PCR. This table has tens of thousands of clones, about 97% appearing once. The sequenced sample consisted of T cells isolated from PBMCs. These receptors originate from a human donor in good health.

CDR3 residues: CASSRDRGETQYF. CDR3 sequence (DNA): TGTGCCAGCAGCCGGGACAGGGGAGAGACCCAGTACTTC. The chain combines TRBV7-6 with TRBJ2-5; TRBD1 agrees at 10 bases. CDR3 length: 13 amino acids. The V gene's germline CDR1 is SGHVS and CDR2 FNYEAQ. Losses at the gene ends were 5 bases for V and 4 bases for J; bases not matched to a gene: 1.

This clone was seen once. The chain links TRBV4-1 to TRBJ2-7, with 11 bases that match TRBD2. V lost 4 bases to trimming and J lost 0 bases; unmatched junction nucleotides: 5. The germline V gene encodes CDR1 MGHRA and CDR2 YSYEKL. The CDR3 runs to 16 residues. Here the CDR3 reads CASSRGLAGPSYEQYF. The CDR3 region has the DNA TGCGCCAGCAGCCGCGGACTAGCGGGTCCCTCCTACGAGCAGTACTTC.

The V call is TRBV18, the J call TRBJ2-3; 8 bases are a match to TRBD2. CDR1 and CDR2 (germline): KGHSH, LQKENI. The CDR3 length is 17 residues. The junction had 10 bases not matched to a gene; V was cut back by 3 bases and J by 2 bases. CDR3 amino acids: CASSPRGTSGITDTQYF. Written as DNA, the CDR3 is TGTGCCAGCTCACCGAGAGGAACTAGCGGAATCACAGATACGCAGTATTTT.

The rearrangement uses TRBV9 and TRBJ2-7; maybe TRBD1 (5 bases). CDR1 is SGDLS and CDR2 is YYNGEE in the germline V gene. The V end lost 4 bases, the J end lost 3 bases, and 20 bases lay between the germline ends. The CDR3 extends over 16 amino acids. CDR3 nucleotide sequence: TGTGCCAGCAGCCTATCCACCCCTATGGGGCTCTACGAGCAGTACTTC. It translates to CASSLSTPMGLYEQYF. Complete variable domain (other parts from reference TRBV9 and TRBJ2-7): DSGVTQTPKHLITATGQRVTLRCSPRSGDLSVYWYQQSLDQGLQFLIQYYNGEERAKGNILERFSAQQFPDLHSELNLSSLELGDSALYFCASSLSTPMGLYEQYFGPGTRLTVT.

The genes are TRBV5-6 and TRBJ2-5; D unresolved. Germline loops: CDR1 SGHDT, CDR2 YYEEEE. CDR3 length: 14 amino acids. V gave up 5 bases and J gave up 1 base, with 12 bases separating them. CDR3 DNA: TGTGCCAGCAGTCCTCTAGGAACCCAAGAGACCCAGTACTTC. Translating gives CASSPLGTQETQYF.

The CDR3 region has the DNA TGTGCCAGCAGTCCCCACGAGAGAAGCTACACCTTC. Its translation: CASSPHERSYTF. The rearrangement joins TRBV28 to TRBJ1-2, with D unclear. This CDR3 is 12 amino acids long. V lost 5 bases and J lost 9, with 13 bases in between. Germline V gene lookup returns CDR1 MDHEN and CDR2 SYDVKM.

The chain recombines TRBV9 with TRBJ1-1, with D possibly matching TRBD1 (6 bases). With 3 bases removed from V and 6 bases from J, the gap between germline ends came to 15 bases. In germline, CDR1 is SGDLS, CDR2 YYNGEE. The CDR3 runs 14 residues. CDR3 in DNA: TGTGCCAGCAGCGACAGGGCTGGTGGGGCTGAAGCTTTCTTT. Encoded protein: CASSDRAGGAEAFF.

The J gene is TRBJ2-7, the V gene TRBV10-3, with 11 bases lining up with TRBD1. The CDR3 consists of 12 residues. From germline, CDR1 is ENHRY and CDR2 SYGVKD. V shed 11 bases and J 4 bases; nucleotides not matched to a gene: 4. Here the CDR3 DNA reads TGTGCCTATGGACAGGGGGCTTACGAGCAGTACTTC. Residues: CAYGQGAYEQYF.

This chain links TRBV30 with TRBJ2-1; 7 bases match TRBD2. Germline assignment: CDR1 GTSNPN and CDR2 SVGIG (reference sequence). The V gene end was trimmed by 8 bases and the J gene end by 3 bases; junction bases not matched to a gene: 7. The CDR3 extends over 13 amino acids. CDR3 sequence (DNA): TGTGCCCAGACGGGCGGGAGCTACAATGAGCAGTTCTTC. Translating it yields CAQTGGSYNEQFF.

The J gene is TRBJ1-4, the V gene TRBV10-3, with D possibly matching TRBD1 (6 bases). CDR1 and CDR2 (germline): ENHRY, SYGVKD. Between the trimmed V and J ends, which lost 2 bases and 0 bases, there was a span of 13 bases. This CDR3 is built from 17 residues. This chain's CDR3 is CAISEPNSGATNEKLFF. CDR3 sequence (DNA): TGTGCCATCAGTGAGCCCAATTCAGGGGCAACTAATGAAAAACTGTTTTTT.

In this sample, this clone turned up once. The chain uses TRBV18 and TRBJ2-7; 8 bases fit TRBD1. The CDR3 loop spans 14 amino acids. The trim removed 2 bases at V and 3 bases at J, leaving 3 bases unmatched. Germline CDR1 and CDR2: KGHSH and LQKENI. The DNA for the CDR3 is TGTGCCAGCTCACCAGGACAGGGTTTCTACGAGCAGTACTTC. It encodes CASSPGQGFYEQYF.

This chain joins TRBV12-2 and TRBJ2-5; TRBD2 is the table's D call and was not checked against the DNA. TRBV12-2 is flagged as a pseudogene. This CDR3 comprises 19 residues. The CDR3 is CASRLASQRELLQRETQYF. The CDR3 DNA is TGTGCAAGTCGCTTAGCGTCCCAGCGGGAATTACTACAGAGGGAGACCCAGTACTTC.

The chain is built from TRBV12-5 and TRBJ2-5; 7 bases align to TRBD2. V lost 6 bases to trimming and J lost 0 bases; unmatched junction nucleotides: 7. CDR3 length: 15 amino acids. From germline, CDR1 is LGHNT and CDR2 FRNRAP. This CDR3 is CASGPRLADQETQYF. CDR3 nucleotides: TGTGCTAGTGGCCCGAGACTAGCTGACCAAGAGACCCAGTACTTC.

This chain connects TRBV7-9 to TRBJ2-7; 11 bases agree with TRBD2. CDR3 length: 15 residues. V trimming: 6 bases; J trimming: 4 bases; junction bases outside the gene matches: 8. Looked up from germline, CDR1 is SEHNR and CDR2 is FQNEAQ (reference sequence). CDR3 sequence reads: CASSQTSGRLYEQYF. The DNA for the CDR3 is TGTGCCAGCAGTCAAACTAGCGGGAGACTGTACGAGCAGTACTTC.

Only one count was recorded for this clone. The chain joins TRBV7-9 to TRBJ2-2; 13 nucleotides line up with TRBD2. Germline loops: CDR1 SEHNR, CDR2 FQNEAQ (reference sequence). The CDR3 consists of 18 residues. Trimming at V came to 8 bases and at J to 0 bases, leaving 9 bases not matched to a gene. CDR3 DNA sequence: TGTGCCAGCGACGCGCGACTAGCGGGAGGAACGAACACCGGGGAGCTGTTTTTT. Encoded protein: CASDARLAGGTNTGELFF.

J is TRBJ2-1 and V is TRBV7-2; D ambiguous. The CDR3 runs to 12 residues. The ends were cut back, 3 bases at V and 7 bases at J, with 7 bases in the middle. The germline CDR1 and CDR2 sequences are SGHTA and FQGNSA. CDR3 region: CASSLILNEQFF. CDR3 coding DNA: TGTGCCAGCAGCTTGATACTTAATGAGCAGTTCTTC. The full variable domain, in which reference TRBV7-2 and TRBJ2-1 provide the parts outside the CDR3, is GAGVSQSPSNKVTEKGKDVELRCDPISGHTALYWYRQSLGQGLEFLIYFQGNSAPDKSGLPSDRFSAERTGGSVSTLTIQRTQQEDSAVYLCASSLILNEQFFGPGTRLTVL.

The genes are TRBV4-1 and TRBJ1-2; unclear D gene. Germline V gene data show CDR1 as MGHRA and CDR2 as YSYEKL. V was clipped by 1 base and J by 4 bases, with 16 bases between them. This CDR3 region has 16 residues. CDR3 nucleotides: TGCGCCAGCAGCCAAGTGATTACCGGGAGTGGCTATGGCTACACCTTC. Amino acid sequence: CASSQVITGSGYGYTF.

The gene calls are TRBV6-1 and TRBJ2-1; D perhaps matches TRBD2 (6 bases). Looked up from germline, CDR1 is MNHNS and CDR2 is SASEGT. The V end lost 4 bases, the J end lost 1 base, and 8 bases lay between the germline ends. CDR3 length equals 14 residues. CDR3 in amino acids: CASSAEGSYNEQFF. CDR3 in DNA: TGTGCCAGCAGTGCGGAGGGGTCCTACAATGAGCAGTTCTTC.

The rearrangement links TRBV6-5 to TRBJ2-1, with TRBD2 matching 10 bases. This CDR3 region has 13 residues. Germline CDR1 reads MNHEY; CDR2 reads SVGAGI. Germline trimming cut 8 bases from V and 4 bases from J; bases unmatched to any gene: 2. CDR3 residues: CASGTSDYNEQFF. CDR3 bases: TGTGCCAGCGGGACTAGCGATTACAATGAGCAGTTCTTC.

V is TRBV9 and J is TRBJ2-5; D uncertain. With 4 bases removed from V and 2 bases from J, the gap between germline ends came to 9 bases. The CDR3 runs to 13 residues. Germline V CDR1 and CDR2: SGDLS, YYNGEE. DNA for the CDR3: TGTGCCAGCAGCCCCGAGTATCAAGAGACCCAGTACTTC. Protein product: CASSPEYQETQYF. The variable domain in full, completed from reference TRBV9 and TRBJ2-5, reads DSGVTQTPKHLITATGQRVTLRCSPRSGDLSVYWYQQSLDQGLQFLIQYYNGEERAKGNILERFSAQQFPDLHSELNLSSLELGDSALYFCASSPEYQETQYFGPGTRLLVL.

This chain joins TRBV7-3 and TRBJ2-3; 11 nucleotides align to TRBD1. V lost 7 bases and J lost 3; bases outside the gene matches: 9. Germline CDR1 SGHTA, CDR2 FQGTGA. There are 16 residues in the CDR3. The CDR3 sequence is CASTPLGTGGTDTQYF. The CDR3 DNA sequence: TGTGCCAGCACCCCTCTCGGGACAGGGGGGACAGATACGCAGTATTTT.

This clone was detected only a few times. This sequence joins TRBV9 and TRBJ2-1, with 8 bases that match TRBD2. Germline lookup yields CDR1 SGDLS and CDR2 YYNGEE. This CDR3 comprises 19 residues. Trimming cost V 4 bases and J 9 bases; bases outside gene matches: 24. In DNA form, the CDR3 reads TGTGCCAGCAGCCTCCTCAACCCGACTCGAGCGGGAGATATAGGTGAGCAGTTCTTC. This codes for CASSLLNPTRAGDIGEQFF.

The chain uses TRBV6-1 and TRBJ1-1, with a tentative D call TRBD1 (6 bases). The V end lost 6 bases, the J end lost 10 bases, and 15 bases lay between the germline ends. The CDR3 extends over 12 amino acids. The germline V gene encodes CDR1 MNHNS and CDR2 SASEGT. The CDR3 coding sequence is TGTGCCAGCAGCTACAGGGACCCAGGAGCTTTCTTT. Protein product: CASSYRDPGAFF.

The chain links TRBV30 to TRBJ2-3; 8 nucleotides match TRBD1. The V and J ends lost 0 bases and 8 bases, in that order; junction bases with no gene match: 4. CDR3 size: 13 residues. Germline V CDR1 and CDR2: GTSNPN, SVGIG (reference sequence). The CDR3 coding sequence is TGTGCCTGGAGTGTACGGGGACAGGCTACGCAGTATTTT. As protein: CAWSVRGQATQYF.

The rearrangement links TRBV25-1 to TRBJ2-5; D possibly corresponds to TRBD2 (5 bases). Trimming removed 5 bases at V and 5 bases at J, with 15 bases between. CDR1 and CDR2 (germline): MGHDK, SYGVNS. The CDR3 consists of 14 residues. CDR3 sequence (DNA): TGTGCCAGCAGTAGTCTGGCGGGTCGGGAGACCCAGTACTTC. It codes for CASSSLAGRETQYF. Full variable domain (remainder filled in from reference TRBV25-1 and TRBJ2-5): EADIYQTPRYLVIGTGKKITLECSQTMGHDKMYWYQQDPGMELHLIHYSYGVNSTEKGDLSSESTVSRIRTEHFPLTLESARPSHTSQYLCASSSLAGRETQYFGPGTRLLVL.

This chain links TRBV5-4 with TRBJ2-1, with a weak D call TRBD2 (6 bases). V was trimmed by 3 bases and J by 2 bases, leaving 12 bases between them. Germline V gene sequence: CDR1 SGHNT, CDR2 YYREEE (reference sequence). The CDR3 length is 15 residues. This CDR3 is CASSSGTPTYNEQFF. DNA for the CDR3: TGTGCCAGCAGCTCCGGGACTCCTACCTACAATGAGCAGTTCTTC.

The rearrangement joins TRBV19 to TRBJ2-1; possible D gene TRBD2, 6 bases. Trimming removed 6 bases from V and 8 bases from J, with 23 bases in between. The CDR3 runs to 16 residues. Germline CDR1 is LNHDA and CDR2 is SQIVND (reference sequence). This CDR3 reads CASREEARRRVDEQFF. CDR3 DNA: TGTGCCAGTAGAGAAGAGGCGCGGAGGAGGGTAGATGAGCAGTTCTTC. Full variable domain (outside the CDR3, taken from reference TRBV19 and TRBJ2-1): DGGITQSPKYLFRKEGQNVTLSCEQNLNHDAMYWYRQDPGQGLRLIYYSQIVNDFQKGDIAEGYSVSREKKESFPLTVTSAQKNPTAFYLCASREEARRRVDEQFFGPGTRLTVL.